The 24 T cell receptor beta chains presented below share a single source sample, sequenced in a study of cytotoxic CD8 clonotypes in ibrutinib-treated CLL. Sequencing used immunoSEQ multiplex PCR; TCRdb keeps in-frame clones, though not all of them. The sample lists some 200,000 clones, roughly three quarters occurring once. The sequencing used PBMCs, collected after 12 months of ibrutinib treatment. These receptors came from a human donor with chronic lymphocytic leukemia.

In nucleotides, the CDR3 is TGTGCCAGCAGTGAACGTGGGAGCTCCTACAATGAGCAGTTCTTC. Protein sequence: CASSERGSSYNEQFF. The gene calls are TRBV6-1 and TRBJ2-1, with a weak D call TRBD2 (5 bases). Per the germline V gene, CDR1 is MNHNS and CDR2 is SASEGT. The CDR3 is 15 residues long. V lost 2 bases to trimming and J lost 0 bases, with 8 bases between them.

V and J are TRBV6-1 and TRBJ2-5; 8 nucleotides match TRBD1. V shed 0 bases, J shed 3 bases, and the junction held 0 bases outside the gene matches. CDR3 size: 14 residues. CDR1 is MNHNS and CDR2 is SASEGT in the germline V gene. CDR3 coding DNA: TGTGCCAGCAGTGAAGCGGACAGGGAAGAGACCCAGTACTTC. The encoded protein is CASSEADREETQYF.

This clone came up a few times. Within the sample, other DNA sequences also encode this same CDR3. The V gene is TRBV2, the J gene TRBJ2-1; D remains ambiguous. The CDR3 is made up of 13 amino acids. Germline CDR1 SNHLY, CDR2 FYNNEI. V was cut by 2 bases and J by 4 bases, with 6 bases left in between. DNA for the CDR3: TGTGCCAGCAGTGAAAGGGAATACAATGAGCAGTTCTTC. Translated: CASSEREYNEQFF.

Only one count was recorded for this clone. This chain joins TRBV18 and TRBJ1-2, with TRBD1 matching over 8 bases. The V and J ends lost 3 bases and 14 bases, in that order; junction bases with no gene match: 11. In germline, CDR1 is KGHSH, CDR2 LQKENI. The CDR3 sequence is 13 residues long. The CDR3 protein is CASSPPRGQVETF. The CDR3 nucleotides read TGTGCCAGCTCACCCCCGAGGGGACAGGTGGAAACCTTC.

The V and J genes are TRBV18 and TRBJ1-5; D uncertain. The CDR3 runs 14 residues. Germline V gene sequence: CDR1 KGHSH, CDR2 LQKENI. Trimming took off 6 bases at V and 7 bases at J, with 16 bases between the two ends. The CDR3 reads CASSLQEALQPQHF. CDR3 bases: TGTGCCAGCTCTCTACAAGAAGCATTGCAGCCCCAGCATTTT.

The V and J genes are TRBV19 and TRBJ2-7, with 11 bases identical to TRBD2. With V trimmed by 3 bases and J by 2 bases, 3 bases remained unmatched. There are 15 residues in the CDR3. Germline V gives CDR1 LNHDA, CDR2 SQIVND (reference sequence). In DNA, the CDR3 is TGTGCCAGTAGTATGGGTAGCGGGAGGGCCTACGAGCAGTACTTC. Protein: CASSMGSGRAYEQYF.

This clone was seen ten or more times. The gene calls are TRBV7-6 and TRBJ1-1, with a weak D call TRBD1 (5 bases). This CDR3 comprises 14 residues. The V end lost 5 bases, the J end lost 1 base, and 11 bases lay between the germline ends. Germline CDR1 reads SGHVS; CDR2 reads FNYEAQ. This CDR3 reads CASSLLGQNTEAFF. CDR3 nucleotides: TGTGCCAGCAGCCTTCTAGGACAGAACACTGAAGCTTTCTTT.

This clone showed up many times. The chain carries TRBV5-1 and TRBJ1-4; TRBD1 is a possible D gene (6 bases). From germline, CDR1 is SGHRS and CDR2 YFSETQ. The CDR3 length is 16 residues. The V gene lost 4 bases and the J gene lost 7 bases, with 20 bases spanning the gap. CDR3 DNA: TGCGCCAGCAGCCGTGGTGATTCCAGGGGCAGTGAAAAACTGTTTTTT. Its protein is CASSRGDSRGSEKLFF.

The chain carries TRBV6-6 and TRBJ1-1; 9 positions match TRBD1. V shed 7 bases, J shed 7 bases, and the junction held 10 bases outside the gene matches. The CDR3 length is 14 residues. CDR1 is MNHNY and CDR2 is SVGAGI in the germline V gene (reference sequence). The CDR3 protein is CASTLRDRAGEAFF. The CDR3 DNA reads TGTGCCAGCACCCTCCGGGACAGGGCAGGTGAAGCTTTCTTT.

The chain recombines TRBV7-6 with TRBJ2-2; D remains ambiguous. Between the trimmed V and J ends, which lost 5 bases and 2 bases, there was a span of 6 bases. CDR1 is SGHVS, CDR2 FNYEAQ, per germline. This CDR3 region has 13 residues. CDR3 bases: TGTGCCAGCAGCGCAAGTAACACCGGGGAGCTGTTTTTT. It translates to CASSASNTGELFF.

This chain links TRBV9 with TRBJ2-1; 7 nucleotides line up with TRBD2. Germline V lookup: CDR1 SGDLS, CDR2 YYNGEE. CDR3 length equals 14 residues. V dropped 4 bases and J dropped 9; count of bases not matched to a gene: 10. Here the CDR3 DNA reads TGTGCCAGCAGCCCCCAGACTAGCTTTAGTGAGCAGTTCTTC. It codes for CASSPQTSFSEQFF.

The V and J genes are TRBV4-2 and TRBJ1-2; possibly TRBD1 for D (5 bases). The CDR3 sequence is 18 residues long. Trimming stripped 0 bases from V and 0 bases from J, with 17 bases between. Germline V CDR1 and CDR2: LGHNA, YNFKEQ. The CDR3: CASSQDSGAGHANYGYTF. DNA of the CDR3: TGTGCCAGCAGCCAAGATAGCGGGGCAGGGCATGCTAACTATGGCTACACCTTC.

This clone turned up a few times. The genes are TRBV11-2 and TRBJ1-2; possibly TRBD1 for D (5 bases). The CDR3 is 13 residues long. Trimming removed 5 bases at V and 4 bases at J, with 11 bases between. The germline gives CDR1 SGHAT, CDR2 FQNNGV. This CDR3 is CASSARQSYGYTF. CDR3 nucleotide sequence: TGTGCCAGCAGCGCGCGACAGTCCTATGGCTACACCTTC. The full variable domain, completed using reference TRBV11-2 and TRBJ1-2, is EAGVAQSPRYKIIEKRQSVAFWCNPISGHATLYWYQQILGQGPKLLIQFQNNGVVDDSQLPKDRFSAERLKGVDSTLKIQPAKLEDSAVYLCASSARQSYGYTFGSGTRLTVV.

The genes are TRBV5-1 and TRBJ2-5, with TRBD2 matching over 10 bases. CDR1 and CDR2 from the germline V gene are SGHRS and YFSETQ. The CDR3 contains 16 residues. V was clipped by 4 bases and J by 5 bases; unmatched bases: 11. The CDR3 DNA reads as TGCGCCAGCAGCAAAGGAAGTAGCGGGGGGATGGAGACCCAGTACTTC. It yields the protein CASSKGSSGGMETQYF.

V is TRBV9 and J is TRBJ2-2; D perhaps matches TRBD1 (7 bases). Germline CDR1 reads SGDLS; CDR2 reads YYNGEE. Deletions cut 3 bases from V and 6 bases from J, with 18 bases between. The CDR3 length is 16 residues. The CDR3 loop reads CASSGRPGGTPGELFF. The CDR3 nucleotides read TGTGCCAGCAGCGGACGTCCAGGGGGGACGCCCGGGGAGCTGTTTTTT.

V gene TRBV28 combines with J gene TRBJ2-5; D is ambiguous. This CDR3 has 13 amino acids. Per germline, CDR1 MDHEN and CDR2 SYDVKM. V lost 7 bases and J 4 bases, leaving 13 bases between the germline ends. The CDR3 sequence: CASTRSGGETQYF. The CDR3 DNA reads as TGTGCCAGCACCCGGTCCGGTGGAGAGACCCAGTACTTC.

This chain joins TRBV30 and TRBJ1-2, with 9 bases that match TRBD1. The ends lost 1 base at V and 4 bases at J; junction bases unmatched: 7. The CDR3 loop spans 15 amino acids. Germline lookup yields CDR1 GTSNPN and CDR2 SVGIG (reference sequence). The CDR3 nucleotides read TGTGCCTGGAGTGACCCTGGGACAGGGAGCTATGGCTACACCTTC. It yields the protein CAWSDPGTGSYGYTF. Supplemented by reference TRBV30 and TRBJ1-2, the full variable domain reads SQTIHQWPATLVQPVGSPLSLECTVEGTSNPNLYWYRQAAGRGLQLLFYSVGIGQISSEVPQNLSASRPQDRQFILSSKKLLLSDSGFYLCAWSDPGTGSYGYTFGSGTRLTVV.

CDR3 bases: TGTGCCAGCAGCACAGAAACTAGCGGGAGGTTGGATGAGCAGTTCTTC. Its protein is CASSTETSGRLDEQFF. This chain links TRBV28 with TRBJ2-1, with 12 bases that match TRBD2. The germline V gene encodes CDR1 MDHEN and CDR2 SYDVKM. Trimming removed 6 bases from V and 8 bases from J; junction bases left unmatched: 11. The CDR3 covers 16 residues. Variable domain in full (rest from reference TRBV28 and TRBJ2-1): DVKVTQSSRYLVKRTGEKVFLECVQDMDHENMFWYRQDPGLGLRLIYFSYDVKMKEKGDIPEGYSVSREKKERFSLILESASTNQTSMYLCASSTETSGRLDEQFFGPGTRLTVL.

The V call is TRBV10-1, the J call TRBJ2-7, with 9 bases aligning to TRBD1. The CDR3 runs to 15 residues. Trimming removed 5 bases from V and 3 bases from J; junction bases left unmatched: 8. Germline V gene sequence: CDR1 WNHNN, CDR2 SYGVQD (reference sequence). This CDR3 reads CASSPRWDRDYEQYF. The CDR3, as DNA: TGCGCCAGCAGTCCGAGATGGGACAGGGACTACGAGCAGTACTTC.

The CDR3: CASSLTGLAGPYEQYF. The DNA of the CDR3 is TGTGCCAGCAGCTTAACGGGACTAGCGGGGCCCTACGAGCAGTACTTC. The chain recombines TRBV7-3 with TRBJ2-7, with TRBD2 matching 13 bases. The CDR3 has 16 amino acids. V dropped 0 bases and J dropped 2; count of bases not matched to a gene: 1. CDR1 and CDR2 from the germline V gene are SGHTA and FQGTGA. The whole variable domain, remainder taken from reference TRBV7-3 and TRBJ2-7, is GAGVSQTPSNKVTEKGKYVELRCDPISGHTALYWYRQSLGQGPEFLIYFQGTGAADDSGLPNDRFFAVRPEGSVSTLKIQRTERGDSAVYLCASSLTGLAGPYEQYFGPGTRLTVT.

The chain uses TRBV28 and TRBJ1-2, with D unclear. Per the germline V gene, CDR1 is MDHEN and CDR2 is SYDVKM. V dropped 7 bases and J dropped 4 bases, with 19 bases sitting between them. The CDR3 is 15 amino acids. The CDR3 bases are TGTGCCAGCAACAACAATCCCGGCAGGATCTATGGCTACACCTTC. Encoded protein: CASNNNPGRIYGYTF.

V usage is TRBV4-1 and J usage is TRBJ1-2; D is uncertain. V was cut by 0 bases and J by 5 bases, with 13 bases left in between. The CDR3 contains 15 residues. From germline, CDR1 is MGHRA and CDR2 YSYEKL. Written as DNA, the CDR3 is TGCGCCAGCAGCCAAGAGATTGGGTTTAGATATGGCTACACCTTC. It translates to CASSQEIGFRYGYTF.

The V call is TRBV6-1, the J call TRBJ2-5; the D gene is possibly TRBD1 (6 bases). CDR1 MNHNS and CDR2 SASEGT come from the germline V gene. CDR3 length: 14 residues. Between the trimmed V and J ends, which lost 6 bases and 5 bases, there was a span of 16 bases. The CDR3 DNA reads TGTGCCAGCAGAAACACAGGGCTTTGGGAGACCCAGTACTTC. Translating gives CASRNTGLWETQYF.

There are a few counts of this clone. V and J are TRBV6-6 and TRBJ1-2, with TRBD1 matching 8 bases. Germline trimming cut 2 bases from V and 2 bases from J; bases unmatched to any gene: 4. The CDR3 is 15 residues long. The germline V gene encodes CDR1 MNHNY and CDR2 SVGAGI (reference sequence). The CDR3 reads CASSYTDRGNYGYTF. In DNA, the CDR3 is TGTGCCAGCAGTTACACCGACAGGGGAAACTATGGCTACACCTTC.